The rows below give T cell receptor beta chains drawn from one sample of a study of control samples from healthy donors and cancer patients. This table comes from immunoSEQ multiplex PCR, and its TCRdb copy is limited to in-frame clones, with some not included. The table has 55,000 to 70,000 clones, roughly 90% seen once. Sequenced material: PBMCs. The receptors derive from a man aged 25-45 years with colorectal cancer. Both conserved end residues are part of each CDR3. Fields, in order: D gene, J gene, V gene, CDR3 protein. A D gene is named only where the DNA matches it firmly.

>TRBD2|TRBJ2-3|TRBV9
CASSVEIFSGGATDTQYF
>NA|TRBJ1-1|TRBV18
CASRPSGQSYTEAFF
>TRBD2|TRBJ2-3|TRBV29-1
CSVASSGGRTDTQYF
>NA|TRBJ2-1|TRBV5-1
CASSPDASYNEQFF
>NA|TRBJ2-6|TRBV6-1
CASSESGGSGANVLTF
>TRBD1|TRBJ2-7|TRBV18
CASSPLGTGSYEQYF
>NA|TRBJ2-2|TRBV21-1
CASQRGGTGAGELFF
>NA|TRBJ1-5|TRBV18
CASSPRGSGGSNQPQHF
>NA|TRBJ1-5|TRBV19
CASSTVQGQPQHF
>NA|TRBJ1-2|TRBV9
CASSVGGDRAYGYTF
>NA|TRBJ1-5|TRBV20-1
CSASTGRGPQHF
>NA|TRBJ2-3|TRBV24-1
CATSPGTSTDTQYF
>NA|TRBJ2-5|TRBV7-7
CASSLDGLSGETQYF
>TRBD1|TRBJ2-2|TRBV5-4
CASSLNPGQSNTGELFF
>NA|TRBJ1-1|TRBV9
CASSVGQGNTEVFF
>NA|TRBJ1-2|TRBV5-4
CASSTGTEYGYTF
>TRBD1|TRBJ1-1|TRBV11-2
CASSPVQGRTEAFF
>NA|TRBJ1-1|TRBV7-2
CATTTDSF
>NA|TRBJ1-3|TRBV11-2
CASSLGGRLFSGNTIYF
>NA|TRBJ2-5|TRBV5-1
CASSLGGVETQYF
>NA|TRBJ2-4|TRBV30
CAWSVRGRGNENIQYF
>NA|TRBJ1-5|TRBV15
CATSRGGSNQPQHF
>TRBD1|TRBJ1-6|TRBV4-1
CASSDRGRVKNSPLHF
>NA|TRBJ1-1|TRBV5-4
CASSLEGTEAFF
>NA|TRBJ2-2|TRBV4-1
CASSQRGYTGELFF
>NA|TRBJ1-2|TRBV25-1
CASSVRGSHGYTF
>TRBD2|TRBJ2-1|TRBV24-1
CATGPAGGSEQFF
>NA|TRBJ1-2|TRBV14
CASSPSWSRGGYGYTF
>NA|TRBJ1-2|TRBV7-2
CASSRTDLGGYTF
>NA|TRBJ2-1|TRBV21-1
CASSKRDRGADYNEQFF
>NA|TRBJ1-2|TRBV18
CASSPLRDGVYGYTF